This T cell receptor beta chain derives from a study of blood T cells in healthy people across ages. This CDR3 is built from 16 residues. CDR1 is MNHNS and CDR2 is SASEGT in the germline V gene. This clonotype was seen a handful of times. A second PCR of 7 to 11 cycles used a sample-barcoded 5' primer and a J-beta primer mix. TCRdb processed the 5' RACE reads anew with MiXCR; each CDR3 protein has one entry. Of more than 1,400,000 distinct CDR3 sequences detected, around 39% appear once; the ten largest clones hold 7.9%. The receptor was derived from a woman between 18 and 30 years old in good health. The sequenced sample was blood. The chain is built from TRBV6-1 and TRBJ2-1, with 10 bases lining up with TRBD2. The J call is uncertain, as TRBJ2-7 better fits the DNA end. CDR3 loop: CASSPGLAPSYNEQYF. In DNA form, the CDR3 reads TGTGCCAGCAGCCCGGGACTAGCGCCATCCTACAATGAGCAGTACTTC.